The 15 T cell receptor beta chains in this list originate from one sample, sequenced in a study of shared clonotypes between healthy human individuals. CD45RO-negative, CCR7-positively selected cells formed the naive CD8 fraction, excluding terminally differentiated effector memory CD45RA+ cells. The repertoire was sequenced with immunoSEQ multiplex PCR; TCRdb's copy has only in-frame clones and lacks some. The table lists approximately 1.9 million clones, 93% of them singletons. The material sequenced was naive CD8+ T cells from PBMCs. These receptors all come from a man between 18 and 29 years old in good health. Some clones in this sample may be carry-over from other donors' samples.

The V gene is TRBV7-9, the J gene TRBJ2-1; tentative D call: TRBD1 (5 bases). The V gene's germline CDR1 is SEHNR and CDR2 FQNEAQ (reference sequence). The CDR3 is 16 amino acids. V gave up 5 bases and J gave up 8 bases, with 22 bases separating them. The CDR3 protein is CASSLSRDHPNDEQFF. CDR3 DNA: TGTGCCAGCAGCCTTTCCAGGGATCACCCTAACGATGAGCAGTTCTTC.

The V and J genes are TRBV6-1 and TRBJ2-7, with a tentative D call TRBD1 (5 bases). Germline V lookup: CDR1 MNHNS, CDR2 SASEGT. This CDR3 contains 13 residues. Trimming left V 3 bases short and J 3 bases short, with 9 bases between. The CDR3 sequence: CASSETVYYEQYF. The CDR3 nucleotides are TGTGCCAGCAGTGAGACAGTATACTACGAGCAGTACTTC.

The chain links TRBV27 to TRBJ2-1; 10 bases agree with TRBD2. This CDR3 region has 15 residues. Germline V gene data show CDR1 as MNHEY and CDR2 as SMNVEV (reference sequence). V shed 5 bases and J 4 bases; nucleotides not matched to a gene: 5. CDR3 sequence: CASSTGTSVYNEQFF. The DNA of the CDR3 is TGTGCCAGCAGTACCGGGACTAGCGTATACAATGAGCAGTTCTTC.

This chain links TRBV5-1 with TRBJ1-2; D not resolved. This CDR3 has 15 amino acids. V lost 0 bases and J 3 bases, leaving 12 bases between the germline ends. Germline-derived CDR1 and CDR2 are SGHRS and YFSETQ. The DNA for the CDR3 is TGCGCCAGCAGCTTGGCCGAGGGCATGGACTATGGCTACACCTTC. Protein sequence: CASSLAEGMDYGYTF.

The chain employs TRBV5-6 and TRBJ2-7, with D possibly matching TRBD1 (5 bases). Trimming took 4 bases from V and 6 from J, leaving 17 bases between them. Germline CDR1 and CDR2: SGHDT and YYEEEE. The CDR3 spans 14 residues. In DNA, the CDR3 is TGTGCCAGCAGCCCAGGCGGCTGGGGCGGCGAGCAGTACTTC. This translates into CASSPGGWGGEQYF.

The chain joins TRBV4-3 to TRBJ1-2; no firm D call. V was shortened by 0 bases and J by 3 bases, with 11 bases between the two germline ends. Germline V gene lookup returns CDR1 LGHNA and CDR2 YSLEER. The CDR3 runs 15 residues. The CDR3 reads CASSQEPGYDYGYTF. CDR3 DNA: TGCGCCAGCAGCCAAGAGCCCGGGTATGACTATGGCTACACCTTC.

The CDR3 sequence is CASSYLGEDIYF. The CDR3, as DNA: TGTGCCAGCAGTTACCTGGGCGAGGACATATATTTT. The chain carries TRBV6-6 and TRBJ1-3; D not resolved. Germline assignment: CDR1 MNHNY and CDR2 SVGAGI (reference sequence). V lost 2 bases and J lost 12, with 11 bases in between. The CDR3 is 12 amino acids.

This clone has only one observation. This rearrangement joins TRBV27 to TRBJ2-1; 12 bases match TRBD2. The CDR3 length is 16 residues. The V gene end was trimmed by 5 bases and the J gene end by 1 base; junction bases not matched to a gene: 3. Germline loops: CDR1 MNHEY, CDR2 SMNVEV (reference sequence). The CDR3 region is CASSGTSGLSYNEQFF. The CDR3 bases are TGTGCCAGCAGTGGGACTAGCGGGCTGTCCTACAATGAGCAGTTCTTC.

To note about this clone: One end of the junction does not line up with germline, which may come from a read error. The CDR3 reads CASSPTRPGGGLFF. CDR3 nucleotide sequence: TGCGCCAGCAGCCCCACCCGACCCGGCGGGGGGCTGTTTTTT. J is TRBJ2-2 and V is TRBV4-1; 7 positions match TRBD2. The CDR3 covers 14 residues. CDR1 MGHRA and CDR2 YSYEKL come from the germline V gene.

The CDR3 sequence is CASSMVVTSGDTQYF. The CDR3 DNA is TGTGCCAGTAGTATGGTAGTTACTTCTGGTGATACGCAGTATTTT. The chain links TRBV19 to TRBJ2-3; D unclear. Germline assignment: CDR1 LNHDA and CDR2 SQIVND (reference sequence). Trimming left V 3 bases short and J 6 bases short, with 16 bases between. The CDR3 covers 15 residues.

V usage is TRBV18 and J usage is TRBJ2-7; D perhaps matches TRBD1 (6 bases). CDR3 length: 14 residues. With 2 bases removed from V and 3 bases from J, the gap between germline ends came to 11 bases. CDR1 and CDR2 (germline): KGHSH, LQKENI. The CDR3 is CASSPGDTGYEQYF. In DNA form, the CDR3 reads TGTGCCAGCTCACCAGGGGACACTGGCTACGAGCAGTACTTC.

The chain couples TRBV13 to TRBJ2-3; TRBD2 matches at 10 bases. The ends lost 5 bases at V and 6 bases at J; junction bases unmatched: 5. This CDR3 comprises 14 residues. CDR1 is PRHDT, CDR2 FYEKMQ, per germline (reference sequence). The CDR3 DNA sequence: TGTGCCAGCAGCCCGGGACTAGCGTCGGATACGCAGTATTTT. This codes for CASSPGLASDTQYF. The whole variable domain, remainder taken from reference TRBV13 and TRBJ2-3, is AAGVIQSPRHLIKEKRETATLKCYPIPRHDTVYWYQQGPGQDPQFLISFYEKMQSDKGSIPDRFSAQQFSDYHSELNMSSLELGDSALYFCASSPGLASDTQYFGPGTRLTVL.

The chain is built from TRBV4-2 and TRBJ2-7; no firm D call. The V and J ends lost 0 bases and 1 base respectively, with 13 bases between them. CDR1 is LGHNA and CDR2 is YNFKEQ in the germline V gene. The CDR3 contains 16 residues. The CDR3 region has the DNA TGTGCCAGCAGCCAAGATTTAACGGAGAGGTCCTACGAGCAGTACTTC. Amino acid sequence: CASSQDLTERSYEQYF.

The chain couples TRBV19 to TRBJ2-2; 9 bases line up with TRBD1. V shed 4 bases, J shed 2 bases, and the junction held 8 bases outside the gene matches. The CDR3 is 17 amino acids. Per the germline V gene, CDR1 is LNHDA and CDR2 is SQIVND (reference sequence). Here the CDR3 reads CASSTIRTGANTGELFF. CDR3 in DNA: TGTGCCAGTAGTACGATAAGGACAGGGGCTAACACCGGGGAGCTGTTTTTT. The variable domain in full, with the rest retrieved from reference TRBV19 and TRBJ2-2, is DGGITQSPKYLFRKEGQNVTLSCEQNLNHDAMYWYRQDPGQGLRLIYYSQIVNDFQKGDIAEGYSVSREKKESFPLTVTSAQKNPTAFYLCASSTIRTGANTGELFFGEGSRLTVL.

In its sample, this clone was seen once. This chain uses TRBV29-1 with TRBJ1-3; weak D call: TRBD1 (6 bases). CDR1 and CDR2 from the germline V gene are SQVTM and ANQGSEA. The ends were cut back, 6 bases at V and 3 bases at J, with 9 bases in the middle. CDR3 length: 12 residues. Here the CDR3 reads CSVRTDGNTIYF. CDR3 coding DNA: TGCAGCGTCCGGACAGATGGAAACACCATATATTTT.